This is a list of T cell receptor beta chains from one sample in a study of human T cells and chemical hapten exposure. Each CDR3 protein is one row after TCRdb ran MiXCR on the RACE reads. The data show 370,000 or so distinct CDR3 sequences, approximately 4.4% seen once. This specimen was whole blood, taken in connection with sensitization to the hapten diphenylcyclopropenone (DPC). The receptors here all came from a woman aged 45-60 years with alopecia areata. Some clones in this sample may be carry-over from other donors' samples. Both conserved end residues are part of each CDR3. A D gene is named only where the DNA matches it firmly. For some rows the clone size is stated as once, few or many, or as a class when expanded; others skip it.

V: TRBV10-1
J: TRBJ2-3
D: -
size: few
length: 15
DNA: TGCGCCAGCAGCCTGACTAGTTTCTACACAGATACGCAGTATTTT
CDR3: CASSLTSFYTDTQYF

V: TRBV20-1
J: TRBJ1-1
D: TRBD1
size: many
length: 14
DNA: TGCAGTGCGAGCTTGGACAGGGCGAACACTGAAGCTTTCTTT
CDR3: CSASLDRANTEAFF

V: TRBV24-1
J: TRBJ1-2
D: -
size: few
length: 15
DNA: TGTGCCACCAGTGATTCCCGGTCCGTTCTCTATGGCTACACCTTC
CDR3: CATSDSRSVLYGYTF

V: TRBV12-3/TRBV12-4
J: TRBJ1-2
D: -
size: few
length: 12
DNA: TGTGCCAGCCTGGGGGAGATCTATGGCTACACCTTC
CDR3: CASLGEIYGYTF

V: TRBV12-3/TRBV12-4
J: TRBJ2-7
D: -
size: many
length: 13
DNA: TGTGCCAGCAGCTTAGGACAGCCCTACGAGCAGTACTTC
CDR3: CASSLGQPYEQYF

V: TRBV4-1
J: TRBJ2-2
D: TRBD2
size: many
length: 16
DNA: TGCGCCAGCAGTTTTAGACTAGCGGAGTCCACCGGGGAGCTGTTTTTT
CDR3: CASSFRLAESTGELFF

V: TRBV6-2/TRBV6-3
J: TRBJ2-2
D: -
size: few
length: 14
DNA: TGTGCCAGCAACGTAATTTTAGGGTCCGGGGAGCTGTTTTTT
CDR3: CASNVILGSGELFF

V: TRBV5-6
J: TRBJ2-2
D: -
size: many
length: 14
DNA: TGTGCCAGCAGCTTGGCCCCTCTTTCCGGGGAGCTGTTTTTT
CDR3: CASSLAPLSGELFF

V: TRBV9
J: TRBJ2-5
D: -
size: many
length: 14
DNA: TGTGCCAGCAGCGCCAGAGGGGGCCAAGAGACCCAGTACTTC
CDR3: CASSARGGQETQYF

V: TRBV5-4
J: TRBJ2-3
D: TRBD2
size: many
length: 13
DNA: TGTGCCAGCAGCTTCCGGGGGGCAGATACGCAGTATTTT
CDR3: CASSFRGADTQYF

V: TRBV18
J: TRBJ2-7
D: -
size: -
length: 15
DNA: TGTGCCAGCTCAACTCTAGCGAGACTCTCCTACGAGCAGTACTTC
CDR3: CASSTLARLSYEQYF

V: TRBV9
J: TRBJ2-3
D: -
size: few
length: 16
DNA: TGTGCCAGCAGCGTAGGTGTTCGGCCTCCCGCAGATACGCAGTATTTT
CDR3: CASSVGVRPPADTQYF

V: TRBV4-1
J: TRBJ2-7
D: -
size: -
length: 20
DNA: TGCGCCAGCAGCCAAGATACTCCCCCGGCGGGGACATTCTTAACCTACGAGCAGTACTTC
CDR3: CASSQDTPPAGTFLTYEQYF

V: TRBV6-5
J: TRBJ2-7
D: -
size: -
length: 19
DNA: TGTGCCAGCAGTTACGGGGCCATGGCGGCGGGGCTCCGGTCCTACGAGCAGTACTTC
CDR3: CASSYGAMAAGLRSYEQYF

V: TRBV7-9
J: TRBJ2-5
D: -
size: few
length: 14
DNA: TGTGCCAGCAGCGCCAAAAGGGGAGAAGAGACCCAGTACTTC
CDR3: CASSAKRGEETQYF